The clone carrying this T cell receptor (beta chain) was recorded many times. The antigen is undetermined. The data derive from a study of CD8 T cells in ankylosing spondylitis. Study-wide findings and caveats: Earlier work had already found some motif variants in reactive arthritis synovial fluid and blood. In ankylosing spondylitis patients, matched synovial fluid reportedly showed significant enrichment of disease-linked clones.

Each TCR beta library was made by quantitative 5'-RACE that incorporated molecular barcodes. TCRdb used MiXCR to reprocess the 5' RACE reads, holding one entry per CDR3 protein. The table has roughly 250,000 distinct CDR3 sequences, over 9.5% seen once; the top ten hold about 3%. CDR3 length: 14 amino acids. CDR1 is MNHEY, CDR2 SMNVEV, per germline (reference sequence). Trimming took 6 bases from V and 0 from J; bases not matched to a gene: 2. The sequencing sample was made of blood, either unsorted or a sorted T cell fraction (not recorded which). This receptor was taken from a male donor with ankylosing spondylitis or in good health (not recorded which). V usage is TRBV27 and J usage is TRBJ1-1; TRBD1 matches 9 bases. Here the CDR3 reads CASRRQGVNTEAFF. Written as DNA, the CDR3 is TGTGCCAGCAGGCGACAGGGGGTGAACACTGAAGCTTTCTTT.